The clone carrying this T cell receptor beta chain has just a few counts. The data originate from a study of blood T cell repertoires in COVID-19. Study-level background: Sources were T cells, B-cell-depleted T cells, or PBMCs; the material itself was cDNA or gDNA.

This CDR3 region has 14 residues. The V and J ends lost 0 bases and 5 bases respectively, with 12 bases between them. Germline CDR1 is SGDLS and CDR2 is YYNGEE. Authors' data handling: Amplification of reference gene primers provided the estimated nucleated cell counts. Method: immunoSEQ multiplex PCR; TCRdb's copy keeps in-frame clones and lacks some. From that table come the V and J calls and clone size; the DNA was used to work out D and trimming. The sample records 110,000 to 150,000 clones, roughly 88% being singletons. The receptor comes from a woman aged 55 to 70 with acute or convalescent COVID-19. The chain couples TRBV9 to TRBJ2-7; TRBD2 is a possible D gene (5 bases). The sample taken for sequencing was peripheral blood. CDR3 protein: CASSVGTLAHEQYF. The DNA of the CDR3 is TGTGCCAGCAGCGTAGGGACCCTAGCTCACGAGCAGTACTTC. The full variable domain, in which reference TRBV9 and TRBJ2-7 provide the parts outside the CDR3, is DSGVTQTPKHLITATGQRVTLRCSPRSGDLSVYWYQQSLDQGLQFLIQYYNGEERAKGNILERFSAQQFPDLHSELNLSSLELGDSALYFCASSVGTLAHEQYFGPGTRLTVT.